This TCR beta chain was found in a study of blood T cell repertoires in COVID-19. In the study overall: Both acute and convalescent COVID-19 samples were obtained from the United States, Italy and Spain. Sources were T cells, B-cell-depleted T cells, or PBMCs; the material itself was cDNA or gDNA.

In the original analysis: It was from reference gene primer amplification that nucleated cell counts were estimated. TCRdb's copy holds only in-frame clones and misses some; the assay was immunoSEQ multiplex PCR. The D gene and trimming were derived from the DNA, and the V and J assignments and clone size from that table. The sample includes 140,000 to 150,000 clones, about 82% seen only once; the top ten take about 3%. The CDR3 consists of 14 residues. Germline-derived CDR1 and CDR2 are LNHDA and SQIVND (reference sequence). V was shortened by 3 bases and J by 0 bases, with 8 bases between the two germline ends.

The chain joins TRBV19 to TRBJ1-2; D is possibly TRBD1 (6 bases). The sample consisted of peripheral blood. This receptor was taken from a middle-aged woman with active or convalescent COVID-19. The CDR3 coding sequence is TGTGCCAGTAGTATCCCAGGGGCTAACTATGGCTACACCTTC. Translating it yields CASSIPGANYGYTF.